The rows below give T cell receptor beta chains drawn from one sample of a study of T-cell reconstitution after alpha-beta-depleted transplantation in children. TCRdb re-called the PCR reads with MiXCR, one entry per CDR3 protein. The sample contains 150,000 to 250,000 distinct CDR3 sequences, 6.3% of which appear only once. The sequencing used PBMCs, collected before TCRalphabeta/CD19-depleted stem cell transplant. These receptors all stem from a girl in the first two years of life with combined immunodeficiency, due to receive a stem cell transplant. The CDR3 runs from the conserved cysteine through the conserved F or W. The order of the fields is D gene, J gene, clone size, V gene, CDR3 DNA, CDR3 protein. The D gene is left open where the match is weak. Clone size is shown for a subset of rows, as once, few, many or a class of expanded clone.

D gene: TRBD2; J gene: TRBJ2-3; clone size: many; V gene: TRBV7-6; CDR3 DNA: TGTGCCAGTAGCGGGGGGGCGAAAGATACGCAGTATTTT; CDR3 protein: CASSGGAKDTQYF
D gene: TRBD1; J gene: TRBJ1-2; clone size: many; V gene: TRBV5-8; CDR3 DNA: TGTGCCAGCAGCTTTGGGACAGGGAGCTATGGCTACACCTTC; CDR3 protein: CASSFGTGSYGYTF
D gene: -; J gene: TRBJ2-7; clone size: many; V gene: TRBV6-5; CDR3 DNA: TGTGCCAGCAGTTATTCTACAGGATCTAGCTCCTACGAGCAGTACTTC; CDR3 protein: CASSYSTGSSSYEQYF
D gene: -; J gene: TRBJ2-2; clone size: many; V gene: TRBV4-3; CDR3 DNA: TGCGCCAGCAGCTCCCGGTATCCCGGGGAGCTGTTTTTT; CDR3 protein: CASSSRYPGELFF
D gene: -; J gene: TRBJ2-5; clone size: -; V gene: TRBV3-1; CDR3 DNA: TGTGCCAGCAGCCAATGGCAAGGGACGCAAGAGACCCAGTACTTC; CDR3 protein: CASSQWQGTQETQYF
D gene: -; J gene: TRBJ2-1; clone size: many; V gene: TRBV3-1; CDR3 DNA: TGTGCCAGCAGCCAAGTGCCTGGGCAGGGACCCTACAATGAGCAGTTCTTC; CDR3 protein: CASSQVPGQGPYNEQFF
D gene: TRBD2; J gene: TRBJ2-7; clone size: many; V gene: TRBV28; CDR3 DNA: TGTGCCAGCAGTCCCGTCTTTGGTAGCGGGATTCCCTACGAGCAGTACTTC; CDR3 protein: CASSPVFGSGIPYEQYF
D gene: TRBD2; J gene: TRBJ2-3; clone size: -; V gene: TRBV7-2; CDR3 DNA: TGTGCCAGCAAGCCCGGGGGGACTAGCACAGATACGCAGTATTTT; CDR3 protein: CASKPGGTSTDTQYF
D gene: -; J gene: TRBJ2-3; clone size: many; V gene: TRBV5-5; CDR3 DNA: TGTGCCAGCAGCTTGGTAGTTCCGGGCCCCGTTGGTACGCAGTATTTT; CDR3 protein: CASSLVVPGPVGTQYF
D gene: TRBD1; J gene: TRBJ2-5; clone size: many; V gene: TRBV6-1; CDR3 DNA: TGTGCCAGCAGTGAATGGAGGACAGGTCAACAAGAGACCCAGTACTTC; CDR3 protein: CASSEWRTGQQETQYF
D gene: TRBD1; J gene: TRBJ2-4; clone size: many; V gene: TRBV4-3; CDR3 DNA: TGCGCCAGCAGCTTCGGGACAGGGGATAACATTCAGTACTTC; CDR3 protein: CASSFGTGDNIQYF
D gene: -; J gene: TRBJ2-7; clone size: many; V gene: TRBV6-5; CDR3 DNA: TGTGCCAGCAGTTACAGGGCGGCCTACGAGCAGTACTTC; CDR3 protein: CASSYRAAYEQYF
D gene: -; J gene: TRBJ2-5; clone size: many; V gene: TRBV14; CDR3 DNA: TGTGCCAGCAGCCAGGGTCCGGGATTTCAAGAGACCCAGTACTTC; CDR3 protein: CASSQGPGFQETQYF
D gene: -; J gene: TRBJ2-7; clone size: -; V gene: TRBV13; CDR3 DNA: TGTGCCAGCAGCACCCAAGGGCTCGCCTACGAGCAGTACTTC; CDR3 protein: CASSTQGLAYEQYF
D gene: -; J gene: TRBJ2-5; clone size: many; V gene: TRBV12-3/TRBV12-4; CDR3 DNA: TGTGCCAGCAGTTTATCGGCAGGGAGGGAGACCCAGTACTTC; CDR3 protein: CASSLSAGRETQYF
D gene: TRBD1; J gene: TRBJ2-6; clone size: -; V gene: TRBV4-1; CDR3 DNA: TGCGCCAGCAGCCATCCGGTGGGACAGTTCGGGGCCAACGTCCTGACTTTC; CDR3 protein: CASSHPVGQFGANVLTF
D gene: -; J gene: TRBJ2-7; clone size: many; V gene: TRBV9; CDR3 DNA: TGTGCCAGCAGCGGAAACCGGGAGCAGTACTTC; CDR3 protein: CASSGNREQYF
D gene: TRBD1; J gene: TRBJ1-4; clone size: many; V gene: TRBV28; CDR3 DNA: TGTGCCAGCAGTTCCTCGGGACAGCCTAATGAAAAACTGTTTTTT; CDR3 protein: CASSSSGQPNEKLFF
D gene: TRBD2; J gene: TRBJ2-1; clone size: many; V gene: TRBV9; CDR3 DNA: TGTGCCAGCAGCGTATCGGGGACTAGCGGGAACAATGAGCAGTTCTTC; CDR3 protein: CASSVSGTSGNNEQFF
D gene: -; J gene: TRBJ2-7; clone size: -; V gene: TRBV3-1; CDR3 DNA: TGTGCCAGCAGCCAAGATCAAGGACTCTACGAGCAGTACTTC; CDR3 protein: CASSQDQGLYEQYF
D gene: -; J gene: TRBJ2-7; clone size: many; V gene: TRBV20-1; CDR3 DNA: TGCAGTGCTAGAGGCCGCGACCTTTTATACGAGCAGTACTTC; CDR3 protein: CSARGRDLLYEQYF
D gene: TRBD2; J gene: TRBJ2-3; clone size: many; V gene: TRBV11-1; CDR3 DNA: TGTGCCAGCAGCTTAGTGCGCATACGTGGGAGGGCCAGGACAGATACGCAGTATTTT; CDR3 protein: CASSLVRIRGRARTDTQYF